The source of this TCR beta chain is a study of blood T cell repertoires in COVID-19. As for the study in general: Spain, Italy and the United States supplied samples that represented acute and convalescent COVID-19.

Only in-frame clones appear in the TCRdb table, and some are missing; sequencing was by immunoSEQ multiplex PCR. The data contain some 69,000 clones, around nine tenths of them seen just once; the ten biggest clones take up about 1.3%. This clonotype originated in a man aged 60-69 years with acute or convalescent COVID-19. The sequenced sample was peripheral blood.

The CDR3 region has the DNA TGTGCCAGCTCAGCTGACAGGGAGGTTGTACGTGGAAACATTCAGTACTTC. Encoded protein: CASSADREVVRGNIQYF. This sequence joins TRBV18 and TRBJ2-4, with D maybe TRBD1 (7 bases). The CDR3 consists of 17 residues. The germline CDR1 and CDR2 sequences are KGHSH and LQKENI. V was pared by 5 bases and J by 6 bases, with 23 bases between.